Below are 22 T cell receptor beta chains sequenced from a single sample in a study of blood T cell repertoires in COVID-19. Data came from immunoSEQ multiplex PCR; TCRdb stores just in-frame clones and leaves some out. The sample includes some 120,000 clones, just under 85% of them seen just once. Sequenced sample: peripheral blood. The receptors come from a woman aged 45-59 years with acute or convalescent COVID-19.

This rearrangement joins TRBV6-5 to TRBJ2-7; 8 bases align to TRBD1. The CDR3 covers 14 residues. V trimming: 5 bases; J trimming: 5 bases; junction bases outside the gene matches: 8. From germline, CDR1 is MNHEY and CDR2 SVGAGI. CDR3 in amino acids: CASSLDRGSNEQYF. For the CDR3, the DNA is TGTGCCAGCAGTCTTGACAGGGGATCCAACGAGCAGTACTTC.

This chain joins TRBV7-8 and TRBJ2-7; no clear D gene. This CDR3 has 16 residues. V was trimmed by 1 base and J by 2 bases, leaving 15 bases between them. The germline CDR1 and CDR2 sequences are SGHVS and FQNEAQ. The CDR3 reads CASSLGPAVLTYEQYF. The CDR3 bases are TGTGCCAGCAGCTTAGGTCCTGCGGTGCTAACCTACGAGCAGTACTTC.

J is TRBJ1-1 and V is TRBV18; 7 positions agree with TRBD1. CDR1 is KGHSH, CDR2 LQKENI, per germline. J lost 1 base, V lost 4 bases, and 12 bases had no gene match. The CDR3 is 17 residues long. The CDR3 is CASSQISAGGGNTEAFF. The DNA of the CDR3 is TGTGCCAGCTCACAAATATCCGCAGGGGGAGGGAACACTGAAGCTTTCTTT.

This clone was recorded a few times. The chain links TRBV6-5 to TRBJ2-1; the match to TRBD2 covers 13 bases. The V gene's germline CDR1 is MNHEY and CDR2 SVGAGI. With V trimmed by 6 bases and J by 9 bases, 8 bases remained unmatched. CDR3 length: 15 amino acids. The CDR3 here is CASSLLAGGPAEQFF. For the CDR3, the DNA is TGTGCCAGCAGCCTACTAGCGGGGGGGCCGGCTGAGCAGTTCTTC.

Worth noting for this clone: The sample contains more than one DNA sequence encoding this CDR3. The V and J genes are TRBV5-1 and TRBJ2-3, with unresolved D. The V gene lost 0 bases and the J gene lost 2 bases, with 4 bases spanning the gap. This CDR3 has 13 amino acids. The V gene's germline CDR1 is SGHRS and CDR2 YFSETQ. The CDR3 DNA sequence: TGCGCCAGCAGCTTGGCCCACACAGATACGCAGTATTTT. It is translated as CASSLAHTDTQYF.

There are a few counts of this clone. The rearrangement uses TRBV2 and TRBJ1-1, with a possible D match to TRBD1 (5 bases). Germline V CDR1 and CDR2: SNHLY, FYNNEI. The ends were cut back, 3 bases at V and 4 bases at J, with 9 bases in the middle. The CDR3 has 13 amino acids. The CDR3 spells CASSEKGFTEAFF. The CDR3 region has the DNA TGTGCCAGCAGTGAGAAGGGGTTCACTGAAGCTTTCTTT.

The rearrangement links TRBV18 to TRBJ1-1; 9 nucleotides agree with TRBD1. The CDR3 extends over 17 amino acids. V was pared by 6 bases and J by 4 bases, with 15 bases of the junction left unmatched. CDR1 is KGHSH and CDR2 is LQKENI in the germline V gene. For the CDR3, the DNA is TGTGCCAGCTCTCCGGGGACAGGGTTGTTCTCGGGCACTGAAGCTTTCTTT. Translating it yields CASSPGTGLFSGTEAFF.

As concerns this clone: Other DNA sequences within the sample encode an identical CDR3. The rearrangement joins TRBV29-1 to TRBJ2-1; a weak D match, TRBD1 (6 bases). This CDR3 has 12 residues. Deletions cut 3 bases from V and 3 bases from J, with 6 bases between. Germline V gene lookup returns CDR1 SQVTM and CDR2 ANQGSEA. The CDR3 DNA reads as TGCAGCGTTGACAGGGGCTACAATGAGCAGTTCTTC. Protein: CSVDRGYNEQFF.

V usage is TRBV3-1 (or the pseudogene TRBV3-2) and J usage is TRBJ2-3, with 7 bases that match TRBD2. There are 15 residues in the CDR3. With 0 bases clipped from V and 3 bases from J, the junction kept 3 bases outside the gene matches. Germline assignment: CDR1 LGHDT and CDR2 YNNKEL (reference sequence). Here the CDR3 reads CASSQDWGGTDTQYF. CDR3 DNA: TGTGCCAGCAGCCAAGACTGGGGGGGGACAGATACGCAGTATTTT.

This rearrangement joins TRBV19 to TRBJ1-5; 7 positions agree with TRBD1. J gave up 7 bases and V 4 bases, and 7 bases lay outside the gene matches. The CDR3 totals 14 residues. Looked up from germline, CDR1 is LNHDA and CDR2 is SQIVND (reference sequence). The CDR3 sequence: CASSTTGVLQPQHF. The CDR3 DNA reads TGTGCCAGTAGTACCACAGGGGTCCTCCAGCCCCAGCATTTT.

V and J are TRBV18 and TRBJ1-5, with 7 bases lining up with TRBD1. The CDR3 is made up of 15 amino acids. Germline CDR1 reads KGHSH; CDR2 reads LQKENI. The V segment lost 5 bases and the J segment 5 bases; nucleotides outside the gene matches: 9. In DNA form, the CDR3 reads TGTGCCAGCTCAATGACAGGGTCTCCCGATCAGCCCCAGCATTTT. It codes for CASSMTGSPDQPQHF.

V is TRBV14 and J is TRBJ1-1; no reliable D call. Germline V gene data show CDR1 as SGHDN and CDR2 as FVKESK. This CDR3 contains 17 residues. The germline V and J ends were trimmed by 2 bases and 1 base, with 17 bases remaining between them. CDR3 nucleotide sequence: TGTGCCAGCAGCCAACTCGGAGGAAGGGCCCAGAACACTGAAGCTTTCTTT. Encoded protein: CASSQLGGRAQNTEAFF.

This clone was detected once. The chain combines TRBV30 with TRBJ1-5, with D perhaps matching TRBD1 (6 bases). CDR3 length equals 13 residues. Germline CDR1 GTSNPN, CDR2 SVGIG (reference sequence). V lost 0 bases and J lost 7, with 10 bases in between. DNA of the CDR3: TGTGCCTGGAGTGTACAGGGCGGACAGCCCCAGCATTTT. Its translation is CAWSVQGGQPQHF.

This clone was recorded only once. The CDR3 loop is CASMDSGVHGYTF. The DNA of the CDR3 is TGTGCCAGTATGGATTCCGGGGTCCATGGCTACACCTTC. The V and J genes are TRBV19 and TRBJ1-2; D call uncertain. This CDR3 comprises 13 residues. Trimming took 7 bases from V and 6 from J, leaving 15 bases between them. Germline CDR1 is LNHDA and CDR2 is SQIVND (reference sequence).

J is TRBJ2-2 and V is TRBV24-1; 12 nucleotides line up with TRBD2. Germline V CDR1 and CDR2: KGHDR, SFDVKD. The CDR3 has 14 amino acids. V lost 9 bases to trimming and J lost 4 bases; unmatched junction nucleotides: 2. CDR3 in amino acids: CATGGLAGTGELFF. The CDR3 DNA sequence: TGTGCCACCGGGGGACTAGCGGGCACCGGGGAGCTGTTTTTT.

This sequence joins TRBV5-1 and TRBJ1-2, with D perhaps TRBD1 (6 bases). Germline V gives CDR1 SGHRS, CDR2 YFSETQ. The V gene lost 2 bases and the J gene lost 8 bases, with 19 bases spanning the gap. The CDR3 has 15 residues. The CDR3: CASSFASGGARGYTF. The CDR3 DNA reads TGCGCCAGCAGCTTTGCCTCTGGGGGCGCGAGGGGCTACACCTTC.

The chain combines TRBV2 with TRBJ2-2; a weak D match, TRBD1 (6 bases). The CDR3 spans 15 residues. V dropped 5 bases and J dropped 1 base, with 11 bases sitting between them. Germline V gene lookup returns CDR1 SNHLY and CDR2 FYNNEI. DNA for the CDR3: TGTGCCAGCAGTTTAATAGGGGGGAACACCGGGGAGCTGTTTTTT. This sequence encodes CASSLIGGNTGELFF. The whole variable domain, filled in from reference TRBV2 and TRBJ2-2, reads EPEVTQTPSHQVTQMGQEVILRCVPISNHLYFYWYRQILGQKVEFLVSFYNNEISEKSEIFDDQFSVERPDGSNFTLKIRSTKLEDSAMYFCASSLIGGNTGELFFGEGSRLTVL.

The chain recombines TRBV6-4 with TRBJ2-1; 10 bases map to TRBD2. V was pared by 6 bases and J by 9 bases, with 11 bases of the junction left unmatched. Germline-derived CDR1 and CDR2 are MRHNA and SNTAGT. The length of the CDR3 is 15 residues. CDR3 region: CASSALAGKTGEQFF. The CDR3 nucleotides are TGTGCCAGCAGCGCACTAGCGGGGAAAACGGGTGAGCAGTTCTTC.

The V and J genes are TRBV5-1 and TRBJ2-1, with 13 bases matching TRBD2. Germline V CDR1 and CDR2: SGHRS, YFSETQ. V lost 0 bases to trimming and J lost 9 bases; unmatched junction nucleotides: 12. The CDR3 is 18 residues long. The CDR3 bases are TGCGCCAGCAGCTTGGATATCGGGACTAGCGGGGTCCGGGGTGAGCAGTTCTTC. Translating gives CASSLDIGTSGVRGEQFF.

The chain carries TRBV6-6 and TRBJ1-5; a possible D gene is TRBD1 (6 bases). The germline CDR1 and CDR2 sequences are MNHNY and SVGAGI (reference sequence). The length of the CDR3 is 17 residues. Trimming removed 5 bases at V and 0 bases at J, with 17 bases between. The CDR3 is CASSPGDRGYSNQPQHF. The CDR3 DNA reads TGTGCCAGCAGTCCCGGTGATAGGGGGTATAGCAATCAGCCCCAGCATTTT.

The chain couples TRBV5-1 to TRBJ1-1, with D maybe TRBD1 (6 bases). Trimming took off 4 bases at V and 4 bases at J, with 20 bases between the two ends. The CDR3 sequence is 16 residues long. Germline loops: CDR1 SGHRS, CDR2 YFSETQ. CDR3 loop: CASSPGGTGRGTEAFF. DNA of the CDR3: TGCGCCAGCAGCCCTGGAGGTACAGGGAGGGGCACTGAAGCTTTCTTT.

The chain carries TRBV5-4 and TRBJ1-2; D not resolved. The CDR3 consists of 12 residues. Germline V CDR1 and CDR2: SGHNT, YYREEE (reference sequence). The germline V and J ends were trimmed by 2 bases and 6 bases, with 8 bases remaining between them. CDR3 DNA sequence: TGTGCCAGCAGCTTATGGCAGAATGGCTACACCTTC. This codes for CASSLWQNGYTF.